The text below deals with one TCR beta chain. The data stem from a study of blood T cell repertoires in COVID-19. Study-wide background: Acute-phase and convalescent COVID-19 samples originated in the United States, Italy and Spain. PBMCs, B-cell-depleted T cells, or T cells provided the cDNA or gDNA that made up the material.

Per the original data handling: Amplified reference gene primers provided the basis for estimating nucleated cell counts. The repertoire was sequenced with immunoSEQ multiplex PCR; TCRdb's copy has only in-frame clones and lacks some. V and J calls and clone size come straight from that table; D and trimming were deduced from the DNA. This sample has about 370,000 clones; around 90% occur once, and the top ten carry roughly 6.8%. The germline CDR1 and CDR2 sequences are SEHNR and FQNEAQ (reference sequence). Trimming removed 5 bases at V and 4 bases at J, with 23 bases between. This CDR3 comprises 17 residues.

This clonotype originated in a man younger than 35 with active or convalescent COVID-19. The sequenced material came from peripheral blood. V and J are TRBV7-9 and TRBJ1-1; D is uncertain. The DNA for the CDR3 is TGTGCCAGCAGCCCCCCTGCGAGGTCCCAGCGGGGCACTGAAGCTTTCTTT. It yields the protein CASSPPARSQRGTEAFF.